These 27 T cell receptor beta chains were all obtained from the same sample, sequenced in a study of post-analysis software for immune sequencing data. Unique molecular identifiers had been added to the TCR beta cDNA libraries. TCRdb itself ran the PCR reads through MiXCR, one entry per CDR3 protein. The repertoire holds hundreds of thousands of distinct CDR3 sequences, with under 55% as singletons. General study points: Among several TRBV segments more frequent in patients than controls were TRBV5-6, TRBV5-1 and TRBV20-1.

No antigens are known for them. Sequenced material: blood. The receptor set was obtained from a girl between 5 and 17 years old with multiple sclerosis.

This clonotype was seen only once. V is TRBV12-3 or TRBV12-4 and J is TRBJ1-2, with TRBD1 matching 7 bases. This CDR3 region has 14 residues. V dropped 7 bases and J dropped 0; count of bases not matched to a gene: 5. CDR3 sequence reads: CASIKGQSNYGYTF. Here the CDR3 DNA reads TGTGCCAGCATCAAGGGACAGTCTAACTATGGCTACACCTTC.

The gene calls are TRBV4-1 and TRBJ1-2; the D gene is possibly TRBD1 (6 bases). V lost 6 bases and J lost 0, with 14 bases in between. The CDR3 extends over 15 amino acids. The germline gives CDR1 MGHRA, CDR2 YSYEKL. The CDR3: CASRREDSTNYGYTF. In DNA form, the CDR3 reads TGCGCCAGCAGGAGGGAGGACAGCACTAACTATGGCTACACCTTC.

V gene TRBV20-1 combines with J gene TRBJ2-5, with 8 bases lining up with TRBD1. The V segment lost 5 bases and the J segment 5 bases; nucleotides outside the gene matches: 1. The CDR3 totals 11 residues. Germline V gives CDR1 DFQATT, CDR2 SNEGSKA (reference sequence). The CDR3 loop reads CSAHRGETQYF. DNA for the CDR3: TGCAGTGCTCACAGGGGGGAGACCCAGTACTTC.

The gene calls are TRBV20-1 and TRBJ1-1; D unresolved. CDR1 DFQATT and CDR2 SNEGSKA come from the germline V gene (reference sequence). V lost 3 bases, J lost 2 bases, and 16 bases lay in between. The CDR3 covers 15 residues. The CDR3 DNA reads TGCAGTGCTAGGCGGCGGAGCCTAATTAACACTGAAGCTTTCTTT. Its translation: CSARRRSLINTEAFF.

The CDR3 spells CAARRGSGPPYEQYF. For the CDR3, the DNA is TGTGCCGCAAGACGGGGGTCGGGCCCCCCCTACGAGCAGTACTTC. V usage is TRBV7-8 and J usage is TRBJ2-7, with D maybe TRBD2 (6 bases). Deletions cut 11 bases from V and 2 bases from J, with 22 bases between. Germline V CDR1 and CDR2: SGHVS, FQNEAQ. The CDR3 runs to 15 residues.

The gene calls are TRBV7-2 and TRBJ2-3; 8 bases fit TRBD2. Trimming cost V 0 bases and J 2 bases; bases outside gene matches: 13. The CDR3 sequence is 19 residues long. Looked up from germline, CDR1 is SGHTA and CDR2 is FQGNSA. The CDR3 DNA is TGTGCCAGCAGCTTAGCAAGAACACTAGCGGAAGGAACCACAGATACGCAGTATTTT. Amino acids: CASSLARTLAEGTTDTQYF.

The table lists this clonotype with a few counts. The CDR3 DNA reads TGCAGTGCTAGTTACGGGAGGGCCTCCGAGCAGTACTTC. Protein sequence: CSASYGRASEQYF. The chain couples TRBV20-1 to TRBJ2-5, with 8 bases fitting TRBD2. The DNA end favors TRBJ2-7, so the J call may be wrong. From germline, CDR1 is DFQATT and CDR2 SNEGSKA (reference sequence). The CDR3 is 13 amino acids.

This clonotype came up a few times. CDR3 residues: CASSEAASGTPNYGYTF. In DNA form, the CDR3 reads TGTGCCAGCAGTGAAGCTGCCTCCGGGACACCTAACTATGGCTACACCTTC. This chain uses TRBV2 with TRBJ1-2, with D tentatively TRBD1 (6 bases). CDR1 SNHLY and CDR2 FYNNEI come from the germline V gene. The ends were cut back, 0 bases at V and 0 bases at J, with 14 bases in the middle. This CDR3 is built from 17 residues.

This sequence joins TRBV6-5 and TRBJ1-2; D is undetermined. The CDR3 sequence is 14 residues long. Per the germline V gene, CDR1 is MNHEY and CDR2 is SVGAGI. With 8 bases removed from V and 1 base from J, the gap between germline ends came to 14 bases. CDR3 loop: CASAPGGSNYGYTF. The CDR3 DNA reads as TGTGCCAGCGCCCCGGGAGGCAGTAACTATGGCTACACCTTC.

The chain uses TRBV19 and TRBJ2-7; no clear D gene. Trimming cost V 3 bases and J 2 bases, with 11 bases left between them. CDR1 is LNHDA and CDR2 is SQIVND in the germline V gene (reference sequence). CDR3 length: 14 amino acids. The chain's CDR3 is CASSMGKRTYEQYF. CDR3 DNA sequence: TGTGCCAGTAGTATGGGCAAAAGAACCTACGAGCAGTACTTC. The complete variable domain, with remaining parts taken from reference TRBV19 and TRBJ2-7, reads DGGITQSPKYLFRKEGQNVTLSCEQNLNHDAMYWYRQDPGQGLRLIYYSQIVNDFQKGDIAEGYSVSREKKESFPLTVTSAQKNPTAFYLCASSMGKRTYEQYFGPGTRLTVT.

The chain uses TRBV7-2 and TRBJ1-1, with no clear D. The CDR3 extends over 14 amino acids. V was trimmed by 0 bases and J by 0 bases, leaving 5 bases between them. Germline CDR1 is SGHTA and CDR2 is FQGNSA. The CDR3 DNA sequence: TGTGCCAGCAGCTTAGCCAGGCTGAACACTGAAGCTTTCTTT. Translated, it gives CASSLARLNTEAFF.

CDR3: CASSLLPGTDKNIQYF. The CDR3 bases are TGTGCCAGCAGCCTTCTCCCCGGGACAGACAAAAACATTCAGTACTTC. V usage is TRBV7-6 and J usage is TRBJ2-4, with 7 bases identical to TRBD1. The germline V gene encodes CDR1 SGHVS and CDR2 FNYEAQ. After removal of 5 bases from V and 3 bases from J, the junction contained 10 bases not matched to a gene. This CDR3 region has 16 residues.

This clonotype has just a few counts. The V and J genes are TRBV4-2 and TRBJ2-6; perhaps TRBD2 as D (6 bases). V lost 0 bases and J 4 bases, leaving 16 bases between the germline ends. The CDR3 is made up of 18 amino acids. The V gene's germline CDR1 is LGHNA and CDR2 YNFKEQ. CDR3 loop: CASSQDYGSPIGANVLTF. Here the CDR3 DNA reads TGTGCCAGCAGCCAAGACTACGGGAGCCCCATAGGGGCCAACGTCCTGACTTTC.

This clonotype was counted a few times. The CDR3 DNA follows: TGTGCCAGCAGCTTAGGAACAGGAGCCTACAATGAGCAGTTCTTC. Residues: CASSLGTGAYNEQFF. The V call is TRBV13, the J call TRBJ2-1, with TRBD1 as a possible D gene (5 bases). Germline CDR1 is PRHDT and CDR2 is FYEKMQ (reference sequence). V was trimmed by 0 bases and J by 2 bases, leaving 8 bases between them. The CDR3 has 15 residues.

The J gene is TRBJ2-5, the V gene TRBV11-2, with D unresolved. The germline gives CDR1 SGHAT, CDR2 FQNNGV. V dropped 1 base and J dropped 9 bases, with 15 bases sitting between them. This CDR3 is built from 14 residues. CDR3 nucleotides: TGTGCCAGCAGCTTAGGGGTTCTGCCCGCGGCCCAGTACTTC. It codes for CASSLGVLPAAQYF.

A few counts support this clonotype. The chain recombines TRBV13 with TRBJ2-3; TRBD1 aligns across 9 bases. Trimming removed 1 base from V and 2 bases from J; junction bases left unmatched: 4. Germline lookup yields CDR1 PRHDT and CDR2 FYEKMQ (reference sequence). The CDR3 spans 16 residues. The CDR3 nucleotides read TGTGCCAGCAGCTTAGCCGGACAGGGGCCCACAGATACGCAGTATTTT. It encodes CASSLAGQGPTDTQYF. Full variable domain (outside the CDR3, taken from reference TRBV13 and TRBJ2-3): AAGVIQSPRHLIKEKRETATLKCYPIPRHDTVYWYQQGPGQDPQFLISFYEKMQSDKGSIPDRFSAQQFSDYHSELNMSSLELGDSALYFCASSLAGQGPTDTQYFGPGTRLTVL.

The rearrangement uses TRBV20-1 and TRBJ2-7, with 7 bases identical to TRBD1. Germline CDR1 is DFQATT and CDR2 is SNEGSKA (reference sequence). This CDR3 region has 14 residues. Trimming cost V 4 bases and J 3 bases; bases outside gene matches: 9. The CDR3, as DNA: TGCAGTGCTACCCGAGGGGGCAAGAACTACGAGCAGTACTTC. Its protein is CSATRGGKNYEQYF.

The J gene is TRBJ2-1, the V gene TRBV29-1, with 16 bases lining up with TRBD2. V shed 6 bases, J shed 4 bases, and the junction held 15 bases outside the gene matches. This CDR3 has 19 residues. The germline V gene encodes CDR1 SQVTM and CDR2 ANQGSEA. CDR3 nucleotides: TGCAGCGTCCTTAGGATGGGACTAGCGGGAGGGCCTTTATACAATGAGCAGTTCTTC. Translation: CSVLRMGLAGGPLYNEQFF.

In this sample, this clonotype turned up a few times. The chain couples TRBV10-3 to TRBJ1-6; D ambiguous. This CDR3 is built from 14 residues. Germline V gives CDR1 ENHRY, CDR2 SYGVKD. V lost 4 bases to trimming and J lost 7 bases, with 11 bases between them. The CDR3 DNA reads TGTGCCATCAGTGCGAGCGAGGGAAATTCACCCCTCCACTTT. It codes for CAISASEGNSPLHF.

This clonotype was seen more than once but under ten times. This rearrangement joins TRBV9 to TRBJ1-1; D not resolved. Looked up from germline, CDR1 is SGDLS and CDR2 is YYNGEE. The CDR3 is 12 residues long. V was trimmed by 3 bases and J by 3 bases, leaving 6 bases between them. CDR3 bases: TGTGCCAGCAGCGCCCAGCACACTGAAGCTTTCTTT. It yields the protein CASSAQHTEAFF.

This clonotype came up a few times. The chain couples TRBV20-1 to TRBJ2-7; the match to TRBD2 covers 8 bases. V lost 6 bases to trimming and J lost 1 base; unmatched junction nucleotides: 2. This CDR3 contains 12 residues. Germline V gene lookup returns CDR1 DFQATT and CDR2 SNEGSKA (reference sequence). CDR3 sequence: CSASSGSYEQYF. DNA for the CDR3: TGCAGTGCCTCTAGCGGGTCCTACGAGCAGTACTTC.

This CDR3 is CASSLWGSGNEQFF. The CDR3 DNA reads as TGTGCCAGCAGTTTATGGGGGAGCGGCAATGAGCAGTTCTTC. V is TRBV12-3 or TRBV12-4 and J is TRBJ2-1; D possibly matches TRBD1 or TRBD2 (5 bases each). The CDR3 contains 14 residues. The germline V and J ends were trimmed by 2 bases and 6 bases, with 11 bases remaining between them.

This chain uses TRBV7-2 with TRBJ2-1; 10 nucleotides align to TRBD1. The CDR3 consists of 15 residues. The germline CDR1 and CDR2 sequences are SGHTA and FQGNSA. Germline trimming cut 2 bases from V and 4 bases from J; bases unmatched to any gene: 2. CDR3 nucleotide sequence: TGTGCCAGCAGCTTACAGGGACAGGGGTACAATGAGCAGTTCTTC. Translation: CASSLQGQGYNEQFF.

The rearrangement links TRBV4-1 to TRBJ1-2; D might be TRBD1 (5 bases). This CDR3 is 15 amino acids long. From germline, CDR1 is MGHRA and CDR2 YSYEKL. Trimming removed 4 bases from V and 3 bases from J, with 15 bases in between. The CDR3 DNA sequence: TGCGCCAGCAGCCCCGAGCAGGGCGTTGACTATGGCTACACCTTC. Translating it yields CASSPEQGVDYGYTF.

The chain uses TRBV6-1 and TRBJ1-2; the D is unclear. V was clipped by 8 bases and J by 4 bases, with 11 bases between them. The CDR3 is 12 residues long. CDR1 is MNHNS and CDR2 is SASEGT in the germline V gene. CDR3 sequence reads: CASPDGFYGYTF. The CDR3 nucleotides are TGTGCCAGCCCGGACGGGTTCTATGGCTACACCTTC.

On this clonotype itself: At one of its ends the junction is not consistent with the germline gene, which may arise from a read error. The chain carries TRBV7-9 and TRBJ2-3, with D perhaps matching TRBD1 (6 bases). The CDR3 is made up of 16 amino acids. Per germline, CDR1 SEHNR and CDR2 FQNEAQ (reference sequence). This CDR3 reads CASTLAPRQATDTQYF. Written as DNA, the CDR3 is TGTGCCAGCACCTTAGCCCCCCGACAGGCCACAGATACGCAGTATTTT.

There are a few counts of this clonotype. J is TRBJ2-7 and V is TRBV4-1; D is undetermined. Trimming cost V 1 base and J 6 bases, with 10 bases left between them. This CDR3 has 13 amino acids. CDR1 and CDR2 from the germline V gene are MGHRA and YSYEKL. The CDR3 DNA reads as TGCGCCAGCAGCCAAGCTGTTTCCCTCGAGCAGTACTTC. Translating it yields CASSQAVSLEQYF.